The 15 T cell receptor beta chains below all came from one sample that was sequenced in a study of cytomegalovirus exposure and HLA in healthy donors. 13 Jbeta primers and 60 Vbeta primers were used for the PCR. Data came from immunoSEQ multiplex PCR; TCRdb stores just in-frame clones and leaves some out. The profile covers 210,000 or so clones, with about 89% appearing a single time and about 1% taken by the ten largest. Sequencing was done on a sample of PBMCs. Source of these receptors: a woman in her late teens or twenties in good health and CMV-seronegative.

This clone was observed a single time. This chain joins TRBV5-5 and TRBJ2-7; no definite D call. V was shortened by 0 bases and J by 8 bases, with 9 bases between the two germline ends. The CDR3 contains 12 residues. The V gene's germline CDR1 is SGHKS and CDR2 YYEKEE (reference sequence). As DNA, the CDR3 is TGTGCCAGCAGCTTGGTGCGCGGCAAGCAGTACTTC. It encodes CASSLVRGKQYF.

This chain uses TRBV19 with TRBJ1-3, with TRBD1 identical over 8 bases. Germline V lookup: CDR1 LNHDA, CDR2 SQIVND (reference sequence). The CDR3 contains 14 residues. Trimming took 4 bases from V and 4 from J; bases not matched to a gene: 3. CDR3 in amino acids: CASSTGGYGNTIYF. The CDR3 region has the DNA TGTGCCAGTAGTACAGGGGGCTACGGAAACACCATATATTTT. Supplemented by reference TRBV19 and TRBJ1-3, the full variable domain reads DGGITQSPKYLFRKEGQNVTLSCEQNLNHDAMYWYRQDPGQGLRLIYYSQIVNDFQKGDIAEGYSVSREKKESFPLTVTSAQKNPTAFYLCASSTGGYGNTIYFGEGSWLTVV.

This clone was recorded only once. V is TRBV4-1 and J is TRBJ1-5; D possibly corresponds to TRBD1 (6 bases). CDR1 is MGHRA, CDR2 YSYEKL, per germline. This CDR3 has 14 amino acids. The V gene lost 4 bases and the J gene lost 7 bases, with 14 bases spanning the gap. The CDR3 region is CASSLRGVNQPQHF. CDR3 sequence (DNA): TGCGCCAGCAGCCTCAGGGGTGTAAACCAGCCCCAGCATTTT.

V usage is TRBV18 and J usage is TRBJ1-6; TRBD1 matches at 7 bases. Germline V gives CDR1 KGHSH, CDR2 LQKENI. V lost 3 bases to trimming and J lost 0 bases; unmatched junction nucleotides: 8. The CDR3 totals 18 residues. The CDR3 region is CASSPNRQGSSYNSPLHF. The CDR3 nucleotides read TGTGCCAGCTCACCCAACAGACAGGGAAGCTCCTATAATTCACCCCTCCACTTT.

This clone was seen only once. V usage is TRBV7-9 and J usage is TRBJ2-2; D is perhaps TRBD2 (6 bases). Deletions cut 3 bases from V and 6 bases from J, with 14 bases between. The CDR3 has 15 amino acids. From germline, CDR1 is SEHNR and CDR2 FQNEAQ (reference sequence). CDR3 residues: CASSLDYSGAGELFF. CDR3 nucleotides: TGTGCCAGCAGCTTGGACTATTCGGGGGCCGGGGAGCTGTTTTTT.

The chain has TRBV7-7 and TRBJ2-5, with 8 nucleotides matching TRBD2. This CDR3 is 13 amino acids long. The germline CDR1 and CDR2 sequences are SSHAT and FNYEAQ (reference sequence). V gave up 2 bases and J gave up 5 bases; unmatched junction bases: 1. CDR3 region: CASSLSGGETQYF. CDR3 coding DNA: TGTGCCAGCAGCTTAAGCGGGGGCGAGACCCAGTACTTC.

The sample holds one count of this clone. CDR3 nucleotide sequence: TGTGCCAGCAGTGTAAGTAGCGGCGGCACAGATACGCAGTATTTT. This encodes CASSVSSGGTDTQYF. The chain links TRBV2 to TRBJ2-3; the D gene is possibly TRBD2 (6 bases). CDR1 and CDR2 from the germline V gene are SNHLY and FYNNEI. This CDR3 is 15 amino acids long. V was trimmed by 4 bases and J by 1 base, leaving 12 bases between them.

CDR3 bases: TGTGCCATCGCCACTCTAGCGGGTCAGGGCAATGAGCAGTTCTTC. The encoded protein is CAIATLAGQGNEQFF. The chain uses TRBV10-3 and TRBJ2-1; 8 nucleotides match TRBD2. The CDR3 is 15 amino acids. CDR1 and CDR2 (germline): ENHRY, SYGVKD. J was trimmed by 6 bases and V by 8 bases; bases with no gene match: 12.

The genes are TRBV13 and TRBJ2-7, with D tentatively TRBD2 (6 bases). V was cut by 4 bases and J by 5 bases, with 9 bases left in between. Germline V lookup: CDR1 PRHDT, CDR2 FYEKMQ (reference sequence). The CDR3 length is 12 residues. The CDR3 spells CASSSGSNEQYF. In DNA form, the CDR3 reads TGTGCCAGCAGCTCCGGGAGCAACGAGCAGTACTTC.

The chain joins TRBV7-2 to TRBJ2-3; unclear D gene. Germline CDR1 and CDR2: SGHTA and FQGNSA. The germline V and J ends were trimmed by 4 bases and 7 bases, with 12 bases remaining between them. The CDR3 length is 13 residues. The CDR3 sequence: CASSSPTLNTQYF. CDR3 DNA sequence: TGTGCCAGCAGCTCCCCTACTCTCAATACGCAGTATTTT.

CDR3 loop: CASSHQGLEKETQYF. CDR3 nucleotide sequence: TGCGCCAGCAGCCACCAAGGACTGGAGAAAGAGACCCAGTACTTC. V and J are TRBV5-1 and TRBJ2-5; TRBD2 might be the D (5 bases). Germline lookup yields CDR1 SGHRS and CDR2 YFSETQ. Trimming stripped 4 bases from V and 3 bases from J, with 16 bases between. CDR3 length equals 15 residues.

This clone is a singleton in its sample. The CDR3 sequence: CASSYYLYRDDTGELFF. The CDR3 nucleotides are TGTGCCAGCAGCTACTACCTCTACAGGGATGACACCGGGGAGCTGTTTTTT. The chain has TRBV7-2 and TRBJ2-2; possible D gene TRBD1, 6 bases. Germline lookup yields CDR1 SGHTA and CDR2 FQGNSA. V lost 4 bases and J 3 bases, leaving 18 bases between the germline ends. CDR3 length: 17 amino acids. Complete variable domain (other parts from reference TRBV7-2 and TRBJ2-2): GAGVSQSPSNKVTEKGKDVELRCDPISGHTALYWYRQSLGQGLEFLIYFQGNSAPDKSGLPSDRFSAERTGGSVSTLTIQRTQQEDSAVYLCASSYYLYRDDTGELFFGEGSRLTVL.

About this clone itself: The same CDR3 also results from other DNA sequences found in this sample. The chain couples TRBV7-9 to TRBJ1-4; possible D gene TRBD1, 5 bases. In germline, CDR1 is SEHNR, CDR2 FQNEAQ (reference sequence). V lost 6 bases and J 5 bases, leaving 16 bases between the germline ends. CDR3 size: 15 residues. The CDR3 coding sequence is TGTGCCAGCAGTCTCGGTAGACAGTGGAATGAAAAACTGTTTTTT. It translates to CASSLGRQWNEKLFF.

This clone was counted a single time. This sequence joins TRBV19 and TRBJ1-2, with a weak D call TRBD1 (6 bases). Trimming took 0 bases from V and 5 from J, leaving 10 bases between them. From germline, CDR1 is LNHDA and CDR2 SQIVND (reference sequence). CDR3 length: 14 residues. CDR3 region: CASSIDTGSYGYTF. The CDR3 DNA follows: TGTGCCAGTAGTATAGATACAGGGTCTTATGGCTACACCTTC.

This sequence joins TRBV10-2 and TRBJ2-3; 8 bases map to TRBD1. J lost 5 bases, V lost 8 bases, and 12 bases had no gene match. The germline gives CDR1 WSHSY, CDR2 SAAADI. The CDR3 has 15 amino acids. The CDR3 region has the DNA TGCGCCAGCTCCCGAAGCACAGGGGGAGAAGATACGCAGTATTTT. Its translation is CASSRSTGGEDTQYF.